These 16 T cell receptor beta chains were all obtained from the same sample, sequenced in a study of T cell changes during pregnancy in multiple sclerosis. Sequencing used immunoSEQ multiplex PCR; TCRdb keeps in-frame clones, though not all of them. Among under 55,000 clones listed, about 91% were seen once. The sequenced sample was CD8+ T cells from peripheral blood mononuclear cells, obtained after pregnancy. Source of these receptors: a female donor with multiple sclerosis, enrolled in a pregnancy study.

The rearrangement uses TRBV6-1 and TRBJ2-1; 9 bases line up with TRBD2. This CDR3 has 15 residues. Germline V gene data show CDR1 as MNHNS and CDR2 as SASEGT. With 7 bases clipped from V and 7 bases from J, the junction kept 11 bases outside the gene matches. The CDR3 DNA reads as TGTGCCAGCATGCTAACGCGGGGGGGCGGAAATGAGCAGTTCTTC. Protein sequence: CASMLTRGGGNEQFF.

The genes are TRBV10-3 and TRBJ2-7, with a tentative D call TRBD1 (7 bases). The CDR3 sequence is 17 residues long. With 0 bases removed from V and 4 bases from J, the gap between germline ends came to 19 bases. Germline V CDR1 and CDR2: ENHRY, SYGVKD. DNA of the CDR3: TGTGCCATCAGTGAGTCGAATGACAGGGAGGATCGGTACGAGCAGTACTTC. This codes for CAISESNDREDRYEQYF.

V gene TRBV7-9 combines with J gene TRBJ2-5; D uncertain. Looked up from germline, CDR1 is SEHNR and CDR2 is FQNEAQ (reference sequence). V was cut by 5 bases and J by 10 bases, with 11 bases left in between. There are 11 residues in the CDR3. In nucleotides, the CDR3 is TGTGCCAGCAGCGTCCCAGGTGTCCAGTACTTC. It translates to CASSVPGVQYF. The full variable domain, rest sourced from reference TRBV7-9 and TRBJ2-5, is DTGVSQNPRHKITKRGQNVTFRCDPISEHNRLYWYRQTLGQGPEFLTYFQNEAQLEKSRLLSDRFSAERPKGSFSTLEIQRTEQGDSAMYLCASSVPGVQYFGPGTRLLVL.

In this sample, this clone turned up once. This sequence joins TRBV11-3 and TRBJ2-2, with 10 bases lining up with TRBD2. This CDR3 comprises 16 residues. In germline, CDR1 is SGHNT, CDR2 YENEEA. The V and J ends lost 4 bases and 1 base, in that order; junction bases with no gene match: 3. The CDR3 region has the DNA TGTGCCAGCAGCTCCTTAGCGGGGGGGAACACCGGGGAGCTGTTTTTT. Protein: CASSSLAGGNTGELFF.

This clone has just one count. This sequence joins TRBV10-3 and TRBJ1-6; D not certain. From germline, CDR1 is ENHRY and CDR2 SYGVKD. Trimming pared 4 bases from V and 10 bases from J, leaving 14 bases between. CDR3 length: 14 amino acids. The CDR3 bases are TGTGCCATCAGTGCCTCGGGTTTTAGCTCACCCCTCCACTTT. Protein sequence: CAISASGFSSPLHF.

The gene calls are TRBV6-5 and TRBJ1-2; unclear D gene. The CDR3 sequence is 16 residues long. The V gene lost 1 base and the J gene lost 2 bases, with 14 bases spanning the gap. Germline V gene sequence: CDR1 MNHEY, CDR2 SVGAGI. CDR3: CASSYFLGPGNYGYTF. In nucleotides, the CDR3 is TGTGCCAGCAGTTACTTCCTAGGACCGGGGAACTATGGCTACACCTTC.

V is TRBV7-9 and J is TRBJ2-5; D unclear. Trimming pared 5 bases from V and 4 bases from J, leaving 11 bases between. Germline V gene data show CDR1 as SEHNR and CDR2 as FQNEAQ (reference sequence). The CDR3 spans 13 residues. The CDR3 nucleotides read TGTGCCAGCAGCCAGGCGATGCGAGAGACCCAGTACTTC. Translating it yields CASSQAMRETQYF. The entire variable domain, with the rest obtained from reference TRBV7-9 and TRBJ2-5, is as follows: DTGVSQNPRHKITKRGQNVTFRCDPISEHNRLYWYRQTLGQGPEFLTYFQNEAQLEKSRLLSDRFSAERPKGSFSTLEIQRTEQGDSAMYLCASSQAMRETQYFGPGTRLLVL.

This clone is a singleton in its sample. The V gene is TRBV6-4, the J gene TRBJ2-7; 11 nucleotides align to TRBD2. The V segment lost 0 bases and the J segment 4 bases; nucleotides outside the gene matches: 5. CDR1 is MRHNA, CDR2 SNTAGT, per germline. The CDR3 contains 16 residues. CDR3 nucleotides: TGTGCCAGCAGTGACTCCCCTAGCGGGGGGCGATACGAGCAGTACTTC. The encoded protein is CASSDSPSGGRYEQYF.

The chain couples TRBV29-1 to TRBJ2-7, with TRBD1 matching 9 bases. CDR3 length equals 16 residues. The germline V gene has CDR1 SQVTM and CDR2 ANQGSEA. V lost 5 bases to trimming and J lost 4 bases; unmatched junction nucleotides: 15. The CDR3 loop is CSVLGSRDRDLYEQYF. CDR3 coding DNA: TGCAGCGTTCTAGGGAGCCGGGACAGGGATTTGTACGAGCAGTACTTC.

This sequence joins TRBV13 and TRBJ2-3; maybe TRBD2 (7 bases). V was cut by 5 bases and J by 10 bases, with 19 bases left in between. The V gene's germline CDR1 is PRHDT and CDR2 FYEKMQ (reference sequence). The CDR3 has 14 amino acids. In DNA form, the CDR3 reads TGTGCCAGCAGCGATGACGGGGGGCGGGAGTCGCAGTATTTT. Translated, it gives CASSDDGGRESQYF.

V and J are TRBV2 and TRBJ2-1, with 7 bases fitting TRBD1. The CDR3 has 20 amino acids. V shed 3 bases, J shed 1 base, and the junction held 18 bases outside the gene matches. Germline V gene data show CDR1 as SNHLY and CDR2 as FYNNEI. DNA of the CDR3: TGTGCCAGCAGTGACAATGGACAGGACCGGACATACAAATCCTACAATGAGCAGTTCTTC. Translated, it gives CASSDNGQDRTYKSYNEQFF.

The CDR3 sequence is CASSVATRADTQYF. The CDR3 nucleotides are TGTGCCAGCAGCGTAGCTACGAGAGCAGATACGCAGTATTTT. The gene calls are TRBV9 and TRBJ2-3; D unclear. The CDR3 spans 14 residues. Germline CDR1 and CDR2: SGDLS and YYNGEE. The V and J ends lost 0 bases and 4 bases respectively, with 9 bases between them.

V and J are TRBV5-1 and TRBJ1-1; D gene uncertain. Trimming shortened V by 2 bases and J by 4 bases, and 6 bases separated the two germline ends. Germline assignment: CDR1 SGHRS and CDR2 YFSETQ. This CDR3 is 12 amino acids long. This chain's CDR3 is CASSFGGTEAFF. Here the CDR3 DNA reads TGCGCCAGCAGCTTTGGAGGCACTGAAGCTTTCTTT.

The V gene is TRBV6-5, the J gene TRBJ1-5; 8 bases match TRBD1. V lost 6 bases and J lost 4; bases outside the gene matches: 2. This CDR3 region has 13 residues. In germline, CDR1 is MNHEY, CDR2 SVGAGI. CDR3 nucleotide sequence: TGTGCCAGCAGGGACAGGGAAAATCAGCCCCAGCATTTT. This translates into CASRDRENQPQHF.

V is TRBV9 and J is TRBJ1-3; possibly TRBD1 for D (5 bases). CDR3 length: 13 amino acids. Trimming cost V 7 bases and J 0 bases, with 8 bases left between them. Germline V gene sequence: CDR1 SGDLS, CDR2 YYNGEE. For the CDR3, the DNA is TGTGCCAGCCGGGGGTTCTCTGGAAACACCATATATTTT. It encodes CASRGFSGNTIYF. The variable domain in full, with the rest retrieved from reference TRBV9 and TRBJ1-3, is DSGVTQTPKHLITATGQRVTLRCSPRSGDLSVYWYQQSLDQGLQFLIQYYNGEERAKGNILERFSAQQFPDLHSELNLSSLELGDSALYFCASRGFSGNTIYFGEGSWLTVV.

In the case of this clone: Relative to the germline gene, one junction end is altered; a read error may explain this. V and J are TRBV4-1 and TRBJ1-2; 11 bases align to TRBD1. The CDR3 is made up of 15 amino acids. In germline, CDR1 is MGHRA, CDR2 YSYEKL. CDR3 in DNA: TGCGCCAGCAGCGAAGACGCCGGGACAGGGGGTGGCTACACCTTC. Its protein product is CASSEDAGTGGGYTF.